These 5 T cell receptor beta chains were all obtained from the same sample, sequenced in a study of T-cell memory formation after mild COVID-19. In TCRdb, the 5' RACE reads were re-called with MiXCR into one record per CDR3 protein. The table records a few hundred thousand distinct CDR3 sequences, 10% to 13% of them present only once. The specimen was PBMCs or a T cell subset sorted from them (not recorded which). These receptors came from a man aged 18 to 30 who had mild COVID-19 (a few samples of this study predate the infection). Cell type and time point are not known.

This clonotype was detected a few times. The chain uses TRBV7-6 and TRBJ1-2; the D is unclear. From germline, CDR1 is SGHVS and CDR2 FNYEAQ. Trimming stripped 1 base from V and 10 bases from J, with 10 bases between. CDR3 length: 12 residues. CDR3: CASSLDRASYTF. The CDR3 DNA follows: TGTGCCAGCAGCTTAGATCGAGCATCCTACACCTTC. Variable domain in full (rest from reference TRBV7-6 and TRBJ1-2): GAGVSQSPRYKVTKRGQDVALRCDPISGHVSLYWYRQALGQGPEFLTYFNYEAQQDKSGLPNDRFSAERPEGSISTLTIQRTEQRDSAMYRCASSLDRASYTFGSGTRLTVV.

The V and J genes are TRBV5-1 and TRBJ2-3, with D perhaps TRBD2 (6 bases). CDR3 size: 16 residues. Trimming cost V 9 bases and J 2 bases, with 22 bases left between them. Germline loops: CDR1 SGHRS, CDR2 YFSETQ. The CDR3 DNA is TGCGCCACCTCAAATGGGCGTCGCGGGATCACAGATACGCAGTATTTT. Its translation: CATSNGRRGITDTQYF.

This clonotype was detected many times. This chain links TRBV12-3 or TRBV12-4 with TRBJ2-1, with 8 positions matching TRBD1. The CDR3 covers 14 residues. The V segment lost 6 bases and the J segment 7 bases; nucleotides outside the gene matches: 8. CDR3 protein: CASRTDRGWNEQFF. CDR3 coding DNA: TGTGCCAGCAGGACAGACAGGGGATGGAATGAGCAGTTCTTC.

This clonotype was detected ten times or more. The chain couples TRBV5-1 to TRBJ2-5; possible D gene TRBD1, 6 bases. The CDR3 covers 16 residues. Germline V gives CDR1 SGHRS, CDR2 YFSETQ. The germline V and J ends were trimmed by 2 bases and 0 bases, with 14 bases remaining between them. The CDR3 loop is CASSFVTGRYQETQYF. The CDR3 coding sequence is TGCGCCAGCAGCTTCGTGACAGGACGGTACCAAGAGACCCAGTACTTC. The variable domain in full, with the rest retrieved from reference TRBV5-1 and TRBJ2-5, is KAGVTQTPRYLIKTRGQQVTLSCSPISGHRSVSWYQQTPGQGLQFLFEYFSETQRNKGNFPGRFSGRQFSNSRSEMNVSTLELGDSALYLCASSFVTGRYQETQYFGPGTRLLVL.

This sequence joins TRBV29-1 and TRBJ2-1; the D gene is possibly TRBD2 (7 bases). Germline assignment: CDR1 SQVTM and CDR2 ANQGSEA. The CDR3 loop spans 11 amino acids. Trimming took 6 bases from V and 10 from J, leaving 13 bases between them. CDR3 sequence reads: CSVARGGEQFF. CDR3 sequence (DNA): TGCAGCGTAGCCAGGGGAGGGGAGCAGTTCTTC.